Detailed here is one TCR beta chain. This receptor's antigen is unknown. Per-base qualities were not stored, and no clone one base away is much larger. Other DNA sequences within the sample encode an identical CDR3. The data originate from a study of shared clonotypes between healthy human individuals (dated by TCRdb to 2019 to 2021). Regarding the research as a whole: Two women and three men aged 18 to 49 years were included in the cohort. Leukapheresis yielded between about 0.85 and 9.5 billion PBMCs per donor. To increase sequencing depth and limit assay-specific biases, different laboratories used diverse techniques to prepare libraries and sequence TCR repertoires. To estimate repertoire size and how much clonotype sharing occurs between individuals, the study deeply sequenced the blood TCR repertoires of about five healthy adults. For each donor, CD4 naive and CD4 memory were each given three plates, CD8 naive was given two plates, and CD8 memory was given one plate.

Healthy HIV-negative adults with no recently reported acute infections or vaccinations were included as donors. All donors were Caucasian adults living in Nashville, Tennessee, USA. CD4+ T cells were enriched through magnetic negative selection, after which naive cells were positively selected on CD45RA and the remaining negative fraction served as the memory subset. Blood was collected by leukapheresis, and PBMCs were isolated by Ficoll-Histopaque density gradient centrifugation and then cryopreserved in liquid nitrogen vapor phase. Purity and quantity of every magnetically sorted T cell population were checked by analytical flow cytometry. Each sorted fraction had its genomic DNA isolated and then quantified by UV absorbance on a Nanodrop 2000c. The CDR3 starts with the cysteine, ends with the phenylalanine, and has 14 residues. The CDR3 DNA has 42 bases and is translated from base 1. Cut back by 0 bases and 1 base, the V and J ends lie 7 bases apart. The germline V gene specifies SGHRS as CDR1 and YFSETQ as CDR2.

Overall study outcomes, separate from this receptor: Rarefaction of sorted-subset datasets indicated incomplete sequencing despite the large sequencing depth. Naive subsets generally had larger estimated clonotype richness than memory subsets. The small number of donors limited the genetic and exposure-history diversity represented. Sampling was restricted to blood, and TCR repertoires in tissue are likely to differ from TCR repertoires in blood. Pairwise subsampling led to the expectation that sequencing depth would affect the degree of clonotype sharing among donors. About 5% of naive CD4, 3.5% of naive CD8, approximately 2% of memory CD4, and approximately 0.4% of memory CD8 clonotypes were shared across a few donors. Higher generation probabilities were observed for clonotypes shared by all four sorted-subset donors than for non-shared clonotypes.

Using the deep immunoSEQ assay, TCR CDR3 regions were amplified from genomic DNA by multiplex PCR. Genomic DNA extracted from each cell subset was distributed evenly over all wells of several immunoSEQ 96-well plates, and each plate served as one replicate. For sorted subsets, 200 to 250 ng genomic DNA, equal to 30,000 or so T cell genomes, was loaded into each replicate PCR. Purified libraries were measured with a Qubit 3.0 fluorometer, size-checked on a Bioanalyzer 2100, and measured again with the KAPA Library Quantification kit. Each immunoSEQ 96-well plate was sequenced on its own single-read 150-cycle Illumina NextSeq 550 flow cell. The paper's processing steps were these. Because only junctional sequences without quality scores were contained in the immunoSEQ output, filtering matching that applied to full-length reads could not be performed. To assign V/J genes and CDR3, sequences were annotated against IMGT germline references using PyIR, a Python wrapper for IgBLAST v1.9. Any read was removed if the V/J assignment was weak (E-value above 1e-6), the CDR3 was missing, or the read contained stop codons, out-of-frame junctions, or ambiguous translated residues. V3J clonotypes were defined by identical inferred V gene, J gene, and CDR3 amino acid sequence. Percentage overlap between repertoires was calculated by dividing the number of shared unique clonotypes by the size of the smaller repertoire. RTK rarefaction, the Chao1 estimator, and Recon v2.1 estimates of unobserved clonotypes were used to assess repertoire richness. For all TCRbeta clonotypes obtained by the gDNA method from a handful of donors, generation probabilities were computed with OLGA. TCRdb took this table from immuneACCESS and kept in-frame rearrangements with V and J called. Such tables lack part of the clones; where checked against another copy, unresolved V genes explain under half of the gap, and the rest is unexplained. V and J calls and clone size come straight from that table; D and trimming were deduced from the DNA. The sample table records approximately 940,000 clones; approximately 80% of these occur just once. Clones ranked in the top ten supply approximately 1.5% of the sample.

The sequence is built from TRBV5-1 and TRBJ2-5; the D gene identity is not certain. Sequenced: memory CD4+ T cells sorted from blood. The cell subset or site label here, explained by the study, means: CD45RA-negative fraction. The sequence was obtained from a man between 18 and 35 years old in good health. The sequenced DNA: TGCGCCAGCAGCTTGGAACCAGGCCAAGAGACCCAGTACTTC. Its protein is CASSLEPGQETQYF.